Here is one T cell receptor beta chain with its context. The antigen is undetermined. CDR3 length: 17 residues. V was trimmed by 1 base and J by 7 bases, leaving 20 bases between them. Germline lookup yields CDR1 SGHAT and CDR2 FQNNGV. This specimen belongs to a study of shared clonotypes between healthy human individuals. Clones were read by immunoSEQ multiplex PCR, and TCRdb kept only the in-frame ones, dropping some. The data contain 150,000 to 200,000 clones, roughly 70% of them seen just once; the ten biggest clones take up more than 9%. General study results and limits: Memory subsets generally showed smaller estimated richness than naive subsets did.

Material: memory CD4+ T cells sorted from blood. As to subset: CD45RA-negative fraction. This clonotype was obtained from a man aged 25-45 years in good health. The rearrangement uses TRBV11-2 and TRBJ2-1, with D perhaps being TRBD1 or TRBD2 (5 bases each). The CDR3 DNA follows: TGTGCCAGCAGCTTAGGGTTCGGGATAGGGGCAGAGAATGAGCAGTTCTTC. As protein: CASSLGFGIGAENEQFF.